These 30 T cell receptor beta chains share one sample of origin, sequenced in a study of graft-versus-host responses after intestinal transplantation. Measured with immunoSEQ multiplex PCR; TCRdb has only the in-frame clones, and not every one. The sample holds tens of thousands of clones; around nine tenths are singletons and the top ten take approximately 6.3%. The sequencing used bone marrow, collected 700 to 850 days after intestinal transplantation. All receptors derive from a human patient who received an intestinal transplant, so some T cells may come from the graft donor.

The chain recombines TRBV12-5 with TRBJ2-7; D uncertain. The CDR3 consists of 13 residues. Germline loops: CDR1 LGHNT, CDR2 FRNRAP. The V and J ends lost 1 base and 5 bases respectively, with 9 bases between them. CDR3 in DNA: TGTGCTAGTGGTTTGGGACGGGTTCACGAGCAGTACTTC. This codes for CASGLGRVHEQYF.

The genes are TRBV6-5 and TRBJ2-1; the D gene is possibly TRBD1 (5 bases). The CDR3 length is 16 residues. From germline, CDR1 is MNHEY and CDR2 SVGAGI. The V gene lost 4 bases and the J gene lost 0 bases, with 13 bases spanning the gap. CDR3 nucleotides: TGTGCCAGCAGTTTACAGGCGTCCAGCTCCTACAATGAGCAGTTCTTC. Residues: CASSLQASSSYNEQFF.

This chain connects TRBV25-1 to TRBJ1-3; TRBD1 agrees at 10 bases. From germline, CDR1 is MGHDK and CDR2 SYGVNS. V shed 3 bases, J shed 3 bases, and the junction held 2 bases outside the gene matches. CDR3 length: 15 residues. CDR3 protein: CASSEDRGYGNTIYF. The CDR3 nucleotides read TGTGCCAGCAGTGAGGACAGGGGGTATGGAAACACCATATATTTT.

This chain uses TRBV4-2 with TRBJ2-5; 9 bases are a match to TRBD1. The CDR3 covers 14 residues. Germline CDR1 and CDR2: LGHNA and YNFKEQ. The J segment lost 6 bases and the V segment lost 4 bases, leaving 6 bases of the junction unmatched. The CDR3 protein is CASSPGTGTKTQYF. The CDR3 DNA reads TGTGCCAGCAGCCCCGGGACAGGGACAAAGACCCAGTACTTC.

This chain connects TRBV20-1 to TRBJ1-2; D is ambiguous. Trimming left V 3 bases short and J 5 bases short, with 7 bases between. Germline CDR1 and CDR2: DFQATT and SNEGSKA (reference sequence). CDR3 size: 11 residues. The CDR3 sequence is CSARALYGYTF. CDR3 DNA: TGCAGTGCTAGGGCACTGTATGGCTACACCTTC.

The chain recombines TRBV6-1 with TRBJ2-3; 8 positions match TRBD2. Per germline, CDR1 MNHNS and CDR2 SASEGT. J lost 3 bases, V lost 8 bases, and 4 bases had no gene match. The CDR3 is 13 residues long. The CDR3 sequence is CASREGVTDTQYF. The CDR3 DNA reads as TGTGCCAGCCGGGAGGGAGTGACAGATACGCAGTATTTT.

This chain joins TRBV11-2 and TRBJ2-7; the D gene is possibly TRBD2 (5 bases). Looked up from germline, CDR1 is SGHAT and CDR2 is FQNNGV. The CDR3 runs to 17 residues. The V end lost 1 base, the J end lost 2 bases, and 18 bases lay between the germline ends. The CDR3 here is CASSLGGFGGVPYEQYF. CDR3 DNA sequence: TGTGCCAGCAGCTTAGGAGGGTTTGGTGGGGTTCCCTACGAGCAGTACTTC.

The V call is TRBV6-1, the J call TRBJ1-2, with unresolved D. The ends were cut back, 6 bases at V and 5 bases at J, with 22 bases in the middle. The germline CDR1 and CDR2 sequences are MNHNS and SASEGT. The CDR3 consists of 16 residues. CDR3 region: CASREFPGQEGYGYTF. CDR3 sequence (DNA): TGTGCCAGCAGAGAATTCCCAGGTCAGGAAGGGTATGGCTACACCTTC.

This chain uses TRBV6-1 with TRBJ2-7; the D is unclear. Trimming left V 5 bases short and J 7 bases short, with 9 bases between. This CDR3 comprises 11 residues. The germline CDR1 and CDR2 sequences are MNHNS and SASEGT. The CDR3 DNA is TGTGCCAGCAGTTATGGGGTGGAGCAGTACTTC. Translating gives CASSYGVEQYF.

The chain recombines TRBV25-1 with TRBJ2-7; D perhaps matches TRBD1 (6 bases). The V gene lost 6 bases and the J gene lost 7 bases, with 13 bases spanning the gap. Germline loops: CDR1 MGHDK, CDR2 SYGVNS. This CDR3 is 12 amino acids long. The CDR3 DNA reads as TGTGCCAGCAGGGCAGGGGTTATAGAGCAGTACTTC. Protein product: CASRAGVIEQYF.

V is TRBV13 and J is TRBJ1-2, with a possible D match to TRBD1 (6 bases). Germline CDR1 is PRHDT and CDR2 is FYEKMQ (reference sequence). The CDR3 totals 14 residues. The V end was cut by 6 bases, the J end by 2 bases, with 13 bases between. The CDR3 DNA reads TGTGCCAGCAGTTACTCGGGACAAAACTATGGCTACACCTTC. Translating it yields CASSYSGQNYGYTF.

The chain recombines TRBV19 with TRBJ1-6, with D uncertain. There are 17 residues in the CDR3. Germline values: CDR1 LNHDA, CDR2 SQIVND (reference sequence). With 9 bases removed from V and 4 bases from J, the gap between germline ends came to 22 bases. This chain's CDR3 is CASPNLRAQTYNSPLHF. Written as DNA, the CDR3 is TGTGCCAGCCCTAACCTCAGAGCGCAGACTTATAATTCACCCCTCCACTTT.

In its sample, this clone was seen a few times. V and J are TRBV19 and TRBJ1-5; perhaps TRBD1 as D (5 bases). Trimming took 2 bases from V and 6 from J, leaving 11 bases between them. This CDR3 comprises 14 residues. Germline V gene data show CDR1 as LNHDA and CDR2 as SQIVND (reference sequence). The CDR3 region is CASSIQGGGQPQHF. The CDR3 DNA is TGTGCCAGTAGTATACAGGGAGGCGGTCAGCCCCAGCATTTT.

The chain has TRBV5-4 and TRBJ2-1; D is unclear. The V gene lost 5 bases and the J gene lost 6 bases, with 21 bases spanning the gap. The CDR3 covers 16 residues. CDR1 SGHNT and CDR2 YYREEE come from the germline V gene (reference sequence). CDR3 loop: CASRPEEGGRVNEQFF. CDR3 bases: TGTGCCAGCAGGCCAGAAGAAGGTGGTAGGGTCAATGAGCAGTTCTTC. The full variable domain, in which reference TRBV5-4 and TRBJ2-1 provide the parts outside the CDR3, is ETGVTQSPTHLIKTRGQQVTLRCSSQSGHNTVSWYQQALGQGPQFIFQYYREEENGRGNFPPRFSGLQFPNYSSELNVNALELDDSALYLCASRPEEGGRVNEQFFGPGTRLTVL.

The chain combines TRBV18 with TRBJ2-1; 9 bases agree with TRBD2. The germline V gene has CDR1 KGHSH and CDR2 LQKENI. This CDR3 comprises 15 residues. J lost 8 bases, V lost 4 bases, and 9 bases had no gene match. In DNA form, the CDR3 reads TGTGCCAGCTCACGCCCTGTGAGACTAGCGGATGAGCAGTTCTTC. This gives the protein CASSRPVRLADEQFF.

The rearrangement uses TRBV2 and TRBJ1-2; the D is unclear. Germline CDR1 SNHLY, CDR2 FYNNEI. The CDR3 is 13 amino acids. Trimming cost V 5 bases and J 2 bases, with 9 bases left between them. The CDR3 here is CASSPGSNYGYTF. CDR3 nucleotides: TGTGCCAGCAGTCCCGGGAGCAACTATGGCTACACCTTC. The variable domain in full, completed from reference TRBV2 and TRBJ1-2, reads EPEVTQTPSHQVTQMGQEVILRCVPISNHLYFYWYRQILGQKVEFLVSFYNNEISEKSEIFDDQFSVERPDGSNFTLKIRSTKLEDSAMYFCASSPGSNYGYTFGSGTRLTVV.

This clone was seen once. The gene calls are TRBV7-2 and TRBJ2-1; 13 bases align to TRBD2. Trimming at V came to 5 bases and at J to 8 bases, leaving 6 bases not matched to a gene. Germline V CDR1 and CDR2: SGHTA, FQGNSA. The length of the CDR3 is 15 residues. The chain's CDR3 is CASSILGLAGDEQFF. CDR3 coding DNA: TGTGCCAGCAGCATTCTAGGACTAGCGGGAGATGAGCAGTTCTTC. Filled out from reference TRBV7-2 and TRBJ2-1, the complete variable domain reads GAGVSQSPSNKVTEKGKDVELRCDPISGHTALYWYRQSLGQGLEFLIYFQGNSAPDKSGLPSDRFSAERTGGSVSTLTIQRTQQEDSAVYLCASSILGLAGDEQFFGPGTRLTVL.

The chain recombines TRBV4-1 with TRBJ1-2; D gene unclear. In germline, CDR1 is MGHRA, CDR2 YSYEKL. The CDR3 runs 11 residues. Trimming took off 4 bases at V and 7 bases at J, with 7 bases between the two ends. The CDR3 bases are TGCGCCAGCAGCCTCGAAGGTGGCTACACCTTC. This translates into CASSLEGGYTF.

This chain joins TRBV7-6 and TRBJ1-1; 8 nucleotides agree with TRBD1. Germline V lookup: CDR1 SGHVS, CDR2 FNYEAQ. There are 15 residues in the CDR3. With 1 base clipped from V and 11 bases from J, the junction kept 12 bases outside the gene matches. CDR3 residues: CASSLVDGDWTGAFF. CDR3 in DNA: TGTGCCAGCAGCTTAGTGGACGGGGATTGGACAGGGGCTTTCTTT. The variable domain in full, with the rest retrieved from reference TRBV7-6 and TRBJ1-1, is GAGVSQSPRYKVTKRGQDVALRCDPISGHVSLYWYRQALGQGPEFLTYFNYEAQQDKSGLPNDRFSAERPEGSISTLTIQRTEQRDSAMYRCASSLVDGDWTGAFFGQGTRLTVV.

CDR3 amino acids: CASSRTGGYNEQFF. The CDR3, as DNA: TGTGCCAGCAGCCGGACAGGGGGCTACAATGAGCAGTTCTTC. V and J are TRBV6-6 and TRBJ2-1; TRBD1 matches 10 bases. Germline CDR1 MNHNY, CDR2 SVGAGI (reference sequence). CDR3 size: 14 residues. V was clipped by 6 bases and J by 3 bases; unmatched bases: 2.

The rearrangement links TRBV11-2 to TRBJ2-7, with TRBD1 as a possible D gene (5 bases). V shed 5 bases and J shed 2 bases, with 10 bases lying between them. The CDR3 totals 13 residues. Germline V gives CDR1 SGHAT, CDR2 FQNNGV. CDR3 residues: CASSPPGPYEQYF. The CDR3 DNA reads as TGTGCCAGCAGCCCACCAGGGCCCTACGAGCAGTACTTC.

The CDR3 spells CASSLVGGSEKLFF. The CDR3, as DNA: TGTGCCAGCAGTCTTGTCGGAGGGAGTGAAAAACTGTTTTTT. The rearrangement uses TRBV27 and TRBJ1-4; D remains unclear. Trimming took 5 bases from V and 7 from J, leaving 14 bases between them. In germline, CDR1 is MNHEY, CDR2 SMNVEV (reference sequence). The CDR3 contains 14 residues.

CDR3 coding DNA: TGCAGCGTTAACGGGGACCCTGTTTCCTCCAACACTGAAGCTTTCTTT. It yields the protein CSVNGDPVSSNTEAFF. The chain uses TRBV29-1 and TRBJ1-1; TRBD1 might be the D (5 bases). CDR1 is SQVTM and CDR2 is ANQGSEA in the germline V gene. Trimming cost V 5 bases and J 2 bases, with 21 bases left between them. CDR3 length: 16 residues.

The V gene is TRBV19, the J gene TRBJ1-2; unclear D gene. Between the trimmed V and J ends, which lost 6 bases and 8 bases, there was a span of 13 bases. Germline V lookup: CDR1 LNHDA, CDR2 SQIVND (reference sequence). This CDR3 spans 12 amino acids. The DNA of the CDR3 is TGTGCCAGTAGGATCGCGCAGGAAGGCTACACCTTC. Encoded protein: CASRIAQEGYTF. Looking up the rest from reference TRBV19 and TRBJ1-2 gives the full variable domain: DGGITQSPKYLFRKEGQNVTLSCEQNLNHDAMYWYRQDPGQGLRLIYYSQIVNDFQKGDIAEGYSVSREKKESFPLTVTSAQKNPTAFYLCASRIAQEGYTFGSGTRLTVV.

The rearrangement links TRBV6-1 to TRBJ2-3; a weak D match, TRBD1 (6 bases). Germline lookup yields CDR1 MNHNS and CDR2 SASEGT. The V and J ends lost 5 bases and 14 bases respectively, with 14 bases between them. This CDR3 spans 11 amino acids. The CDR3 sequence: CASSNRAVAYF. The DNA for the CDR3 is TGTGCCAGCAGTAACAGGGCCGTTGCGTATTTT.

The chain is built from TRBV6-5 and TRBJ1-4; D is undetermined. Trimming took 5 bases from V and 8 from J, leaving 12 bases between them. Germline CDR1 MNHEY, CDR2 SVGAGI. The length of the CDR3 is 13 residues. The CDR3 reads CASSTYLEEKLFF. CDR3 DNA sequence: TGTGCCAGCAGTACTTACCTCGAGGAAAAACTGTTTTTT.

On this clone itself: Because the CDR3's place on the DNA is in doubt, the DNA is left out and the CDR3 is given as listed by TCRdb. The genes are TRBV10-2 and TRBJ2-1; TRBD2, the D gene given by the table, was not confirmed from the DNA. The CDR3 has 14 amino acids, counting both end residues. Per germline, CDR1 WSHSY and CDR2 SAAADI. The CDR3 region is CTSAAGGFVYEQFF.

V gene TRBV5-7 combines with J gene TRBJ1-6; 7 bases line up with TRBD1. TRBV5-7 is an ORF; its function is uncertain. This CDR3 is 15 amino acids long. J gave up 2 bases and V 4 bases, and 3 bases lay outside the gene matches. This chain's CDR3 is CASSRGTAYNSPLHF. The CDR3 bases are TGTGCCAGCAGCCGGGGGACAGCCTATAATTCACCCCTCCACTTT.

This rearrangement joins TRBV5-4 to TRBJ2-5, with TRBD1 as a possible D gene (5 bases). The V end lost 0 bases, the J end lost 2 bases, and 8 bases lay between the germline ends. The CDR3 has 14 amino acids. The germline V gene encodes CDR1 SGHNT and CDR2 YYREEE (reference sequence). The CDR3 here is CASSLGQTQETQYF. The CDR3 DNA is TGTGCCAGCAGCTTGGGACAGACTCAAGAGACCCAGTACTTC.

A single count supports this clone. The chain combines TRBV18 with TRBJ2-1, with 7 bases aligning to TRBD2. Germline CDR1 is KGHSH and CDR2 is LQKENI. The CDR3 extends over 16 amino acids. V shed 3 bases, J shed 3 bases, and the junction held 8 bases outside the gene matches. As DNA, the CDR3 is TGTGCCAGCTCACCCGGGGACTATAGCGGCTACAATGAGCAGTTCTTC. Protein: CASSPGDYSGYNEQFF.